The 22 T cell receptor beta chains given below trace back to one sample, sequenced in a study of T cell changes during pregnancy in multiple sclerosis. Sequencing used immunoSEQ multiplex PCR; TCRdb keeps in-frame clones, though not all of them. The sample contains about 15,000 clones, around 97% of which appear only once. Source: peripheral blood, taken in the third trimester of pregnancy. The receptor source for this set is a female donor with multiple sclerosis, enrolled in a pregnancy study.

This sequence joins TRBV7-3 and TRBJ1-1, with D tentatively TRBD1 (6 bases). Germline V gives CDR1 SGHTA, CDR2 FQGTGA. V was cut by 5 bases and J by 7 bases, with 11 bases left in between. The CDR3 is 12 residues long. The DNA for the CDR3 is TGTGCCAGCAGCGGCGGACAGTTTGAAGCTTTCTTT. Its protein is CASSGGQFEAFF. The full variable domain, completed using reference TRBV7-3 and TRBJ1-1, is GAGVSQTPSNKVTEKGKYVELRCDPISGHTALYWYRQSLGQGPEFLIYFQGTGAADDSGLPNDRFFAVRPEGSVSTLKIQRTERGDSAVYLCASSGGQFEAFFGQGTRLTVV.

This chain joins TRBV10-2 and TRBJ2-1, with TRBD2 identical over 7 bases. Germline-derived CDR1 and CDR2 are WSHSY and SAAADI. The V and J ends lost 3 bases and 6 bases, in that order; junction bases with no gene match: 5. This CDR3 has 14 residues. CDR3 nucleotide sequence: TGCGCCAGCAGTGATGTCGGGAGGTCCAATGAGCAGTTCTTC. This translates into CASSDVGRSNEQFF.

CDR3 sequence: CAWSRRRTDTQYF. Here the CDR3 DNA reads TGTGCCTGGAGTAGGCGGCGCACAGATACGCAGTATTTT. The rearrangement uses TRBV30 and TRBJ2-3; D unclear. The V and J ends lost 2 bases and 1 base respectively, with 7 bases between them. The CDR3 sequence is 13 residues long. Germline V gives CDR1 GTSNPN, CDR2 SVGIG (reference sequence).

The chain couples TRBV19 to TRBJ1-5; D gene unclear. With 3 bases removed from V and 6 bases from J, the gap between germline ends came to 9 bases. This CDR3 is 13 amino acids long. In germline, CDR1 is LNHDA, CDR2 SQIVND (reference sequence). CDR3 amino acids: CASSILGLQPQHF. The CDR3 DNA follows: TGTGCCAGTAGTATTCTGGGCCTTCAGCCCCAGCATTTT.

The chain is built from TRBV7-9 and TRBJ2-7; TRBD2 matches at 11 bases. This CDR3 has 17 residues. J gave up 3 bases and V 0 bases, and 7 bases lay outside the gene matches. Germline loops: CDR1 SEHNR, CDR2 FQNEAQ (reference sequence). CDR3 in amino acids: CASSLASGRASDYEQYF. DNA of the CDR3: TGTGCCAGCAGCTTAGCTAGCGGGAGGGCCTCGGACTACGAGCAGTACTTC. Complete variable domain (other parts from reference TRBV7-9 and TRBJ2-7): DTGVSQNPRHKITKRGQNVTFRCDPISEHNRLYWYRQTLGQGPEFLTYFQNEAQLEKSRLLSDRFSAERPKGSFSTLEIQRTEQGDSAMYLCASSLASGRASDYEQYFGPGTRLTVT.

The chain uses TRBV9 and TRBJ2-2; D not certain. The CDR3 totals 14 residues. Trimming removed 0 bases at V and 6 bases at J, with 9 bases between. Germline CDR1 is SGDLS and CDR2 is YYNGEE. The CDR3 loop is CASSVATSAGELFF. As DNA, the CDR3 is TGTGCCAGCAGCGTAGCTACGAGCGCCGGGGAGCTGTTTTTT.

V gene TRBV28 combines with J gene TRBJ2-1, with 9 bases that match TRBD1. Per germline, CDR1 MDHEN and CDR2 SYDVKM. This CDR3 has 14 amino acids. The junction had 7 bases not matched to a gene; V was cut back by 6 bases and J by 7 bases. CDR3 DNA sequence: TGTGCCAGCAGATACAGGGGGCGTGTAAATGAGCAGTTCTTC. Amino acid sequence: CASRYRGRVNEQFF.

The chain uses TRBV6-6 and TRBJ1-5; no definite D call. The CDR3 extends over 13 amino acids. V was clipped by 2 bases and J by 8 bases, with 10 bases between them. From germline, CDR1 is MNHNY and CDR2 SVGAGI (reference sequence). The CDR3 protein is CASSYQHGEPQHF. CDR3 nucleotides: TGTGCCAGCAGTTACCAACACGGGGAGCCCCAGCATTTT.

CDR3 DNA: TGTGCCAGCAGTTACCTGGGACAGGTCAATTCACCCCTCCACTTT. This codes for CASSYLGQVNSPLHF. J is TRBJ1-6 and V is TRBV6-6, with 8 bases lining up with TRBD1. V lost 2 bases and J lost 7; bases outside the gene matches: 4. Germline values: CDR1 MNHNY, CDR2 SVGAGI (reference sequence). The CDR3 covers 15 residues.

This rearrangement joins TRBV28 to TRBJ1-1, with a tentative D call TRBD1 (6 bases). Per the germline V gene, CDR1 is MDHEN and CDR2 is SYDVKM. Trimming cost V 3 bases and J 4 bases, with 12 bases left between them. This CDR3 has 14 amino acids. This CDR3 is CASSFYQGRTEAFF. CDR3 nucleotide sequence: TGTGCCAGCAGTTTTTACCAGGGGCGCACTGAAGCTTTCTTT.

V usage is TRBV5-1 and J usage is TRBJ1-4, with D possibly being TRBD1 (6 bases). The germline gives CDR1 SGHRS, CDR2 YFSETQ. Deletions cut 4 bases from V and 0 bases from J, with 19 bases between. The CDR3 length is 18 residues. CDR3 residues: CASSHGQRSLATNEKLFF. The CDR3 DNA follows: TGCGCCAGCAGCCACGGACAGCGCTCTCTTGCAACTAATGAAAAACTGTTTTTT. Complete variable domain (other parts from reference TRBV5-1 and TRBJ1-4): KAGVTQTPRYLIKTRGQQVTLSCSPISGHRSVSWYQQTPGQGLQFLFEYFSETQRNKGNFPGRFSGRQFSNSRSEMNVSTLELGDSALYLCASSHGQRSLATNEKLFFGSGTQLSVL.

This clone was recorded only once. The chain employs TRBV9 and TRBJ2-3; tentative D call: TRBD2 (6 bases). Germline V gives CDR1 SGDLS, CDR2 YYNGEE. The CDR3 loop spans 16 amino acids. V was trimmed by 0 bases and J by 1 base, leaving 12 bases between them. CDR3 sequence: CASSVDGGRRTDTQYF. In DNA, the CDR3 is TGTGCCAGCAGCGTAGACGGTGGGAGGCGCACAGATACGCAGTATTTT.

The CDR3 nucleotides are TGTGCCAGCAACCCGAGCCGGGACAGGTCCTACGAGCAGTACTTC. The encoded protein is CASNPSRDRSYEQYF. The rearrangement joins TRBV7-8 to TRBJ2-7; 8 positions match TRBD1. The CDR3 spans 15 residues. The junction had 9 bases not matched to a gene; V was cut back by 7 bases and J by 1 base. CDR1 is SGHVS, CDR2 FQNEAQ, per germline.

The CDR3 sequence: CASSFGTGMEKLFF. CDR3 DNA: TGTGCCAGCAGCTTCGGGACAGGGATGGAAAAACTGTTTTTT. J is TRBJ1-4 and V is TRBV7-9, with 9 positions matching TRBD1. The CDR3 is made up of 14 amino acids. V dropped 3 bases and J dropped 8; count of bases not matched to a gene: 4. CDR1 and CDR2 from the germline V gene are SEHNR and FQNEAQ (reference sequence). Variable domain in full (rest from reference TRBV7-9 and TRBJ1-4): DTGVSQNPRHKITKRGQNVTFRCDPISEHNRLYWYRQTLGQGPEFLTYFQNEAQLEKSRLLSDRFSAERPKGSFSTLEIQRTEQGDSAMYLCASSFGTGMEKLFFGSGTQLSVL.

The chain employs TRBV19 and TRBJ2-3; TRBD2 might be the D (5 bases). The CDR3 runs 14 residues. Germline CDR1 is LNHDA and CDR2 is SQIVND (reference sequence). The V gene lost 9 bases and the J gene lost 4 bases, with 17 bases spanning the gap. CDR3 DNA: TGTGCCAGCGGAGGCCTGGCCTCGGCAGATACGCAGTATTTT. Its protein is CASGGLASADTQYF.

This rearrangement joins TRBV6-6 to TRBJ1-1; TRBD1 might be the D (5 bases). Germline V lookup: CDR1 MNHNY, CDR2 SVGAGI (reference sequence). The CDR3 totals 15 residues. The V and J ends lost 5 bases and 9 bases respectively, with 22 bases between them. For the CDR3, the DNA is TGTGCCAGCAGTAGTAATTTGGGGCTGATTGCTAAAGCTTTCTTT. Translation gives CASSSNLGLIAKAFF.

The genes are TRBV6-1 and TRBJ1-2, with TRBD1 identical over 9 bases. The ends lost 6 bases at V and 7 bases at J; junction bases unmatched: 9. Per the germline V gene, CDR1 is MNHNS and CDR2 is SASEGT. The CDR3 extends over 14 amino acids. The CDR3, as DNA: TGTGCCAGCAGGCGGACGACAGGGGGAGGTGGCTACACCTTC. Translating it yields CASRRTTGGGGYTF.

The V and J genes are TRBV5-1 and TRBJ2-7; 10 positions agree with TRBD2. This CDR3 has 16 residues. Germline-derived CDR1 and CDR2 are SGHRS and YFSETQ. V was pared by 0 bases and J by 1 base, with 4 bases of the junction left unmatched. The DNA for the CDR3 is TGCGCCAGCAGCTTGGCGGGACTAGCGCTATCCTACGAGCAGTACTTC. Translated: CASSLAGLALSYEQYF.

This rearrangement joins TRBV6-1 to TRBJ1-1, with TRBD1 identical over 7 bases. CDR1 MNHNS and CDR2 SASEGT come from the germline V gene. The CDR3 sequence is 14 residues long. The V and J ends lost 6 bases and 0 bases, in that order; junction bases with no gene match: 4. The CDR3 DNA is TGTGCCAGCAGCCCACAGGGGCTGAACACTGAAGCTTTCTTT. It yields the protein CASSPQGLNTEAFF.

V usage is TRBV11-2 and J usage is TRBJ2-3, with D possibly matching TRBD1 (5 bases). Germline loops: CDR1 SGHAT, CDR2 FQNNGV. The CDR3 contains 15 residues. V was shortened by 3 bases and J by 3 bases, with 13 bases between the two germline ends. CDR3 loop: CASSFSGSSTDTQYF. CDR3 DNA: TGTGCCAGCAGCTTTTCAGGGTCTAGTACAGATACGCAGTATTTT.

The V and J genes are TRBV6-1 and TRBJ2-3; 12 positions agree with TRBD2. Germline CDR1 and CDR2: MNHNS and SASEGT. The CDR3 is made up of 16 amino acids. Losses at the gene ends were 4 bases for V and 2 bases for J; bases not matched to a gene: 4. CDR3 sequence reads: CASSALAGGYTDTQYF. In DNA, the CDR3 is TGTGCCAGCAGTGCACTAGCGGGGGGTTACACAGATACGCAGTATTTT.

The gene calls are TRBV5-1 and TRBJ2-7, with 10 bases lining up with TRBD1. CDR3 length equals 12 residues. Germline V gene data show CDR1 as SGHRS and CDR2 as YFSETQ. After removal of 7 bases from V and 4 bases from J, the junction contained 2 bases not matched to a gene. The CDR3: CASRDRGYEQYF. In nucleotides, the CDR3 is TGCGCCAGCCGGGACAGGGGTTACGAGCAGTACTTC.